This TCR beta chain was identified in a study of OX40 agonist ivuxolimab in advanced cancers. Study-wide results and limits: Researchers report that CD8+ T cells had, on average, more expanded clones than CD4+.

Remarks on this clone: As yet, its antigen is unknown.

The V gene end was trimmed by 3 bases and the J gene end by 7 bases; junction bases not matched to a gene: 4. Germline CDR1 and CDR2: LNHDA and SQIVND (reference sequence). The CDR3 has 14 residues. The data were produced by immunoSEQ multiplex PCR, yet TCRdb's version contains in-frame clones alone and is incomplete. The sample lists around 74,000 clones; about nine tenths were seen once. This chain connects TRBV19 to TRBJ1-4, with TRBD1 matching over 8 bases. Specimen: CD4+ or CD8+ T cells sorted from blood, collected in a trial of the OX40 agonist ivuxolimab. The source of this sequence is an adult with an advanced solid tumor such as melanoma, head and neck, liver or kidney cancer. The CDR3 loop is CASSISGGVEKLFF. CDR3 DNA sequence: TGTGCCAGTAGTATCTCAGGGGGCGTTGAAAAACTGTTTTTT.